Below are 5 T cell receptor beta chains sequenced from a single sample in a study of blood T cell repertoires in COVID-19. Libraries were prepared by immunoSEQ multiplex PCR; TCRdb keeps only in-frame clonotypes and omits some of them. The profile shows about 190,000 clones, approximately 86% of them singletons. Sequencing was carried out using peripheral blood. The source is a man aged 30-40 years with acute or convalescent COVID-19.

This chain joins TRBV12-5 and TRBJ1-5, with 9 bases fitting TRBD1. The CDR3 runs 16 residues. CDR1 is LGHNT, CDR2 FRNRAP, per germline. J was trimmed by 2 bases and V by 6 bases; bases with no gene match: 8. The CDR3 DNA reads TGTGCTAGTGGCCCCGACAGGGGGAAGGGCAATCAGCCCCAGCATTTT. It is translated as CASGPDRGKGNQPQHF.

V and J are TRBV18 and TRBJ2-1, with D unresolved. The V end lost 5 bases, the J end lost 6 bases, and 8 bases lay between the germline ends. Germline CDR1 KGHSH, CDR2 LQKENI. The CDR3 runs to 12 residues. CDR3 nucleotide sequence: TGTGCCAGCTCAGCCTCGGGCAATGAGCAGTTCTTC. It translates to CASSASGNEQFF.

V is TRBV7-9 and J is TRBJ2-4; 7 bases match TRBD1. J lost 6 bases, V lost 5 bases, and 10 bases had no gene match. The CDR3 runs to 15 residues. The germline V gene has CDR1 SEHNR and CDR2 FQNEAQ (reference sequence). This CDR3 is CASSPHEGAGNIQYF. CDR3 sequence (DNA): TGTGCCAGCAGCCCCCATGAGGGGGCTGGAAACATTCAGTACTTC.

The CDR3 sequence: CASSQIVANVLTF. The CDR3 coding sequence is TGTGCCAGCAGCCAGATCGTGGCCAACGTCCTGACTTTC. The chain joins TRBV5-4 to TRBJ2-6, with D hard to call. CDR1 is SGHNT and CDR2 is YYREEE in the germline V gene (reference sequence). There are 13 residues in the CDR3. V was trimmed by 4 bases and J by 6 bases, leaving 8 bases between them.

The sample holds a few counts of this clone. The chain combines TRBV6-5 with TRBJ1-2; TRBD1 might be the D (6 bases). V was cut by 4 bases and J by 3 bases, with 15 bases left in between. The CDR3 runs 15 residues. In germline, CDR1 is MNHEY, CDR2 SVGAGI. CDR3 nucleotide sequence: TGTGCCAGCAGTTTGACAGGACGGGGTGACTATGGCTACACCTTC. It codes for CASSLTGRGDYGYTF.